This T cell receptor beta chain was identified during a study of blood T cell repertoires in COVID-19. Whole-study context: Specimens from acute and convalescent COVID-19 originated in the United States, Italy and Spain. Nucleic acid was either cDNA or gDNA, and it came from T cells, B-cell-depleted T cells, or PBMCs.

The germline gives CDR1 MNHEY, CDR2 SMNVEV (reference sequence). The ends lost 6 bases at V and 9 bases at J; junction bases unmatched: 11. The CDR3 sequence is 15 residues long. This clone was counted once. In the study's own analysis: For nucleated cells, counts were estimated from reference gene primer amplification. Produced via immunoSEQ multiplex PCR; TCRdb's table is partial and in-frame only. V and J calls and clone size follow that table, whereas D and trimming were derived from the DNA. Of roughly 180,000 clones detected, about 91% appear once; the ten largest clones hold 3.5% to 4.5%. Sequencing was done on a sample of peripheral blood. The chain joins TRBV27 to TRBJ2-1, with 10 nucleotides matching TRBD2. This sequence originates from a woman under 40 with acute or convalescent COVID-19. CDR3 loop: CASSWRASGRSEQFF. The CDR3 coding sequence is TGTGCCAGCAGCTGGCGGGCTAGCGGGAGAAGTGAGCAGTTCTTC.